A single sample gave rise to the 27 T cell receptor beta chains below, sequenced in a study of cytomegalovirus exposure and HLA in healthy donors. The assay was immunoSEQ multiplex PCR, and TCRdb's table has in-frame clones only and misses some. The table includes approximately 160,000 clones, less than 95% detected once. Input material: PBMCs. These receptors were obtained from a woman aged 18 to 35 in good health and CMV-seropositive.

A word on this clone: The junction departs from germline at one end; a sequencing error may be responsible. The rearrangement uses TRBV6-1 and TRBJ2-2; D unclear. This CDR3 has 14 residues. From germline, CDR1 is MNHNS and CDR2 SASEGT. The CDR3 region is CASSEGANAGELFF. The CDR3 region has the DNA TGTGCCAGCAGTGAAGGGGCGAACGCCGGGGAGCTGTTTTTT.

This clone was counted a single time. This sequence joins TRBV19 and TRBJ2-5; D ambiguous. Germline CDR1 LNHDA, CDR2 SQIVND (reference sequence). The CDR3 consists of 15 residues. V lost 5 bases and J 4 bases, leaving 17 bases between the germline ends. The CDR3 protein is CASSHNTDPGETQYF. DNA for the CDR3: TGTGCCAGTAGTCATAATACCGATCCGGGAGAGACCCAGTACTTC.

The chain has TRBV4-1 and TRBJ2-7; TRBD2 matches at 8 bases. CDR1 and CDR2 (germline): MGHRA, YSYEKL. The CDR3 length is 16 residues. V dropped 0 bases and J dropped 1; count of bases not matched to a gene: 5. CDR3 sequence: CASSQDGSGGSYEQYF. CDR3 bases: TGCGCCAGCAGCCAAGATGGAAGCGGGGGTTCCTACGAGCAGTACTTC.

A single count supports this clone. The rearrangement uses TRBV2 and TRBJ2-7; 7 nucleotides line up with TRBD2. The CDR3 covers 15 residues. V trimming: 0 bases; J trimming: 0 bases; junction bases outside the gene matches: 2. Germline V gene lookup returns CDR1 SNHLY and CDR2 FYNNEI. The chain's CDR3 is CASSEAGLGSYEQYF. Written as DNA, the CDR3 is TGTGCCAGCAGTGAAGCTGGACTAGGCTCCTACGAGCAGTACTTC.

The V call is TRBV7-2, the J call TRBJ1-4, with TRBD1 as a possible D gene (5 bases). The length of the CDR3 is 15 residues. Germline V CDR1 and CDR2: SGHTA, FQGNSA. V shed 2 bases and J shed 6 bases, with 13 bases lying between them. The CDR3 nucleotides are TGTGCCAGCAGCTTATCGTCAGGGCGGTATGAAAAACTGTTTTTT. Protein product: CASSLSSGRYEKLFF.

This clone appeared a few times. The CDR3 spells CASNQVNRGADSPLHF. CDR3 nucleotide sequence: TGTGCCAGCAATCAGGTTAACAGGGGAGCTGATTCACCCCTCCACTTT. The rearrangement joins TRBV2 to TRBJ1-6, with 7 nucleotides matching TRBD1. Per germline, CDR1 SNHLY and CDR2 FYNNEI. The CDR3 sequence is 16 residues long. The J segment lost 8 bases and the V segment lost 7 bases, leaving 14 bases of the junction unmatched.

The chain joins TRBV7-9 to TRBJ2-3; the D gene is possibly TRBD2 (6 bases). CDR1 SEHNR and CDR2 FQNEAQ come from the germline V gene (reference sequence). The CDR3 has 19 residues. V was trimmed by 1 base and J by 4 bases, leaving 24 bases between them. The CDR3, as DNA: TGTGCCAGCAGCTTAGTACCACCCCGAAGGACTAACCGCGCAGATACGCAGTATTTT. Translation: CASSLVPPRRTNRADTQYF.

The chain is built from TRBV2 and TRBJ1-2; D gene unclear. Trimming removed 4 bases at V and 3 bases at J, with 9 bases between. Germline V gives CDR1 SNHLY, CDR2 FYNNEI. The CDR3 runs to 13 residues. The CDR3 sequence: CASSGVIHYGYTF. Here the CDR3 DNA reads TGTGCCAGCAGTGGAGTGATTCACTATGGCTACACCTTC.

This chain connects TRBV9 to TRBJ2-1; TRBD2 might be the D (6 bases). The germline gives CDR1 SGDLS, CDR2 YYNGEE. There are 15 residues in the CDR3. Deletions cut 0 bases from V and 6 bases from J, with 13 bases between. The CDR3: CASSVAGAAGNEQFF. In DNA, the CDR3 is TGTGCCAGCAGCGTAGCGGGAGCGGCGGGCAATGAGCAGTTCTTC.

In its sample, this clone was seen once. J is TRBJ2-7 and V is TRBV7-8; TRBD2 matches at 12 bases. Germline V CDR1 and CDR2: SGHVS, FQNEAQ. J was trimmed by 4 bases and V by 5 bases; bases with no gene match: 12. CDR3 length equals 17 residues. CDR3 sequence: CASSRAAGLAGYYEQYF. In nucleotides, the CDR3 is TGTGCCAGCAGCAGAGCGGCTGGACTAGCGGGATATTACGAGCAGTACTTC.

The rearrangement links TRBV6-1 to TRBJ2-7; 7 nucleotides match TRBD1. Germline trimming cut 6 bases from V and 3 bases from J; bases unmatched to any gene: 8. Germline V lookup: CDR1 MNHNS, CDR2 SASEGT. The CDR3 length is 14 residues. The CDR3 DNA sequence: TGTGCCAGCAGGAAACCGGGACAGAGCTACGAGCAGTACTTC. Its translation is CASRKPGQSYEQYF.

The chain combines TRBV7-2 with TRBJ1-2; TRBD1 matches at 11 bases. Germline CDR1 is SGHTA and CDR2 is FQGNSA. There are 14 residues in the CDR3. J was trimmed by 6 bases and V by 3 bases; bases with no gene match: 3. The CDR3 here is CASSLGTGGNGYTF. CDR3 in DNA: TGTGCCAGCAGCTTGGGGACAGGGGGGAATGGCTACACCTTC.

The genes are TRBV6-5 and TRBJ2-7; TRBD1 matches 10 bases. The CDR3 has 15 amino acids. Trimming removed 0 bases from V and 3 bases from J; junction bases left unmatched: 2. Germline loops: CDR1 MNHEY, CDR2 SVGAGI. The CDR3 DNA reads TGTGCCAGCAGTTACTCCGGGACAGGGGTCTACGAGCAGTACTTC. It specifies CASSYSGTGVYEQYF.

This clone was recorded only once. The V and J genes are TRBV7-2 and TRBJ2-7; 9 nucleotides agree with TRBD1. The CDR3 is made up of 15 amino acids. The V gene's germline CDR1 is SGHTA and CDR2 FQGNSA. Trimming removed 5 bases from V and 2 bases from J; junction bases left unmatched: 7. This chain's CDR3 is CASSGTGTGTYEQYF. Written as DNA, the CDR3 is TGTGCCAGCAGCGGGACCGGGACAGGGACCTACGAGCAGTACTTC.

This rearrangement joins TRBV19 to TRBJ1-5; TRBD1 matches at 7 bases. Per germline, CDR1 LNHDA and CDR2 SQIVND (reference sequence). The J segment lost 6 bases and the V segment lost 7 bases, leaving 9 bases of the junction unmatched. The CDR3 loop spans 14 amino acids. The CDR3 reads CASMTGTRGQPQHF. Written as DNA, the CDR3 is TGTGCCAGTATGACAGGGACCAGGGGTCAGCCCCAGCATTTT. The full variable domain, in which reference TRBV19 and TRBJ1-5 provide the parts outside the CDR3, is DGGITQSPKYLFRKEGQNVTLSCEQNLNHDAMYWYRQDPGQGLRLIYYSQIVNDFQKGDIAEGYSVSREKKESFPLTVTSAQKNPTAFYLCASMTGTRGQPQHFGDGTRLSIL.

The rearrangement joins TRBV6-5 to TRBJ1-1; no definite D call. Germline CDR1 is MNHEY and CDR2 is SVGAGI. The CDR3 has 13 residues. The germline V and J ends were trimmed by 5 bases and 3 bases, with 10 bases remaining between them. The CDR3 is CASSLLRDTEAFF. The CDR3 DNA follows: TGTGCCAGCAGTCTACTCCGGGACACTGAAGCTTTCTTT.

This chain links TRBV21-1 with TRBJ2-3; the D segment call TRBD2 is taken from the table without a DNA check. TRBV21-1 is classified as a pseudogene. The CDR3 contains 16 residues. This chain's CDR3 is CAREGLAGGHTDTQYF. The CDR3 DNA reads as TGTGCCAGGGAAGGACTAGCGGGAGGCCACACAGATACGCAGTATTTT.

V and J are TRBV5-1 and TRBJ1-1; the D gene is possibly TRBD1 (6 bases). The CDR3 has 13 amino acids. V was cut by 4 bases and J by 3 bases, with 10 bases left in between. Germline CDR1 is SGHRS and CDR2 is YFSETQ. The CDR3 protein is CASSTRQDTEAFF. DNA of the CDR3: TGCGCCAGCAGCACCAGACAGGACACTGAAGCTTTCTTT.

This chain joins TRBV4-2 and TRBJ2-7; 8 bases agree with TRBD2. This CDR3 is 16 amino acids long. The germline CDR1 and CDR2 sequences are LGHNA and YNFKEQ. With 0 bases clipped from V and 0 bases from J, the junction kept 4 bases outside the gene matches. Here the CDR3 DNA reads TGTGCCAGCAGCCAAGAGGCAGCGGGGGTCTCCTACGAGCAGTACTTC. Translating gives CASSQEAAGVSYEQYF.

Remarks on this clone: This sample also contains other DNA sequences that code for the same CDR3. The chain's CDR3 is CASSYSGGANYGYTF. CDR3 DNA: TGTGCCAGCAGTTACTCCGGAGGAGCCAACTATGGCTACACCTTC. The chain employs TRBV6-6 and TRBJ1-2; D is undetermined. The CDR3 length is 15 residues. The germline CDR1 and CDR2 sequences are MNHNY and SVGAGI (reference sequence). V lost 0 bases and J lost 2, with 10 bases in between.

The chain recombines TRBV2 with TRBJ2-1; no reliable D call. The ends were cut back, 11 bases at V and 5 bases at J, with 16 bases in the middle. CDR1 and CDR2 from the germline V gene are SNHLY and FYNNEI. The CDR3 covers 13 residues. CDR3 bases: TGTGCCGCCGATGCGGAATCAAACAATGAGCAGTTCTTC. Amino acid sequence: CAADAESNNEQFF. Together with reference TRBV2 and TRBJ2-1, the CDR3 gives the full variable domain: EPEVTQTPSHQVTQMGQEVILRCVPISNHLYFYWYRQILGQKVEFLVSFYNNEISEKSEIFDDQFSVERPDGSNFTLKIRSTKLEDSAMYFCAADAESNNEQFFGPGTRLTVL.

The table lists this clone with a count of one. The chain has TRBV28 and TRBJ1-1, with D perhaps TRBD1 (5 bases). CDR3 length: 13 amino acids. Trimming left V 6 bases short and J 1 base short, with 9 bases between. CDR1 and CDR2 from the germline V gene are MDHEN and SYDVKM. DNA of the CDR3: TGTGCCAGCAGACTGGGGGGGAACACTGAAGCTTTCTTT. It codes for CASRLGGNTEAFF.

The genes are TRBV7-6 and TRBJ1-4, with 7 bases matching TRBD1. Germline V gene data show CDR1 as SGHVS and CDR2 as FNYEAQ. Losses at the gene ends were 5 bases for V and 3 bases for J; bases not matched to a gene: 6. The CDR3 loop spans 15 amino acids. The CDR3 DNA reads as TGTGCCAGCAGCCGGACCGGGACAGCTAATGAAAAACTGTTTTTT. It is translated as CASSRTGTANEKLFF.

This clone was seen only once. The J gene is TRBJ1-2, the V gene TRBV19, with unresolved D. The CDR3 runs to 12 residues. Germline assignment: CDR1 LNHDA and CDR2 SQIVND (reference sequence). Trimming pared 1 base from V and 7 bases from J, leaving 7 bases between. Here the CDR3 DNA reads TGTGCCAGTAGTATAGCTGAGGGTGGCTACACCTTC. Its translation is CASSIAEGGYTF.

The chain has TRBV4-3 and TRBJ2-7, with TRBD2 identical over 8 bases. V lost 1 base and J lost 2; bases outside the gene matches: 4. Germline V gene lookup returns CDR1 LGHNA and CDR2 YSLEER. The CDR3 sequence is 15 residues long. The CDR3 protein is CASSQGTSSPYEQYF. The CDR3 DNA reads as TGCGCCAGCAGCCAAGGGACTAGCAGCCCCTACGAGCAGTACTTC.

To note about this clone: Relative to the germline gene, one junction end is altered; a read error may explain this. This specimen includes other DNA sequences encoding the same CDR3. The J gene is TRBJ2-4, the V gene TRBV6-1; 9 bases line up with TRBD2. Germline V gives CDR1 MNHNS, CDR2 SASEGT. This CDR3 spans 15 amino acids. The DNA for the CDR3 is TGCGCCAGCAGTTCAAACCGCGGGGGGGCGGACATTCAGTACTTC. Translation gives CASSSNRGGADIQYF.

J is TRBJ2-5 and V is TRBV7-7, with 8 bases fitting TRBD1. CDR3 length: 14 residues. Germline CDR1 and CDR2: SSHAT and FNYEAQ (reference sequence). Losses at the gene ends were 4 bases for V and 3 bases for J; bases not matched to a gene: 4. The CDR3 sequence: CASSSNRGKETQYF. CDR3 nucleotide sequence: TGTGCCAGCAGCTCCAACAGGGGGAAAGAGACCCAGTACTTC.